These 20 T cell receptor beta chains came from one sample sequenced in a study of OX40 agonist ivuxolimab in advanced cancers. Some clones are missing from TCRdb's copy, which holds only in-frame ones; the method was immunoSEQ multiplex PCR. The sample includes about 70,000 clones, approximately 81% seen only once; the top ten take under 6.5%. The sequencing here drew on CD4+ or CD8+ T cells sorted from blood, taken in a trial of the OX40 agonist ivuxolimab. These receptors were taken from an adult with an advanced solid tumor such as melanoma, head and neck, liver or kidney cancer.

The chain has TRBV9 and TRBJ2-5, with D maybe TRBD2 (5 bases). CDR1 SGDLS and CDR2 YYNGEE come from the germline V gene. The V end lost 2 bases, the J end lost 0 bases, and 8 bases lay between the germline ends. The CDR3 runs to 14 residues. The CDR3 spells CASSVTGYQETQYF. For the CDR3, the DNA is TGTGCCAGCAGCGTCACGGGGTACCAAGAGACCCAGTACTTC.

The chain's CDR3 is CASSPLGAMNTEAFF. The CDR3 DNA is TGTGCCAGCAGCCCCTTAGGGGCGATGAACACTGAAGCTTTCTTT. The chain links TRBV7-3 to TRBJ1-1, with D possibly matching TRBD1 (5 bases). This CDR3 spans 15 amino acids. V lost 5 bases and J lost 0, with 13 bases in between. CDR1 SGHTA and CDR2 FQGTGA come from the germline V gene.

This chain links TRBV10-3 with TRBJ2-2; D tentatively reads TRBD1 or TRBD2 (5 bases each). V lost 7 bases, J lost 0 bases, and 9 bases lay in between. Germline V CDR1 and CDR2: ENHRY, SYGVKD. This CDR3 is built from 14 residues. The CDR3 protein is CAINRGTNTGELFF. CDR3 DNA sequence: TGTGCCATCAACCGGGGCACGAACACCGGGGAGCTGTTTTTT.

This sequence joins TRBV6-5 and TRBJ1-5; D uncertain. Per the germline V gene, CDR1 is MNHEY and CDR2 is SVGAGI. There are 15 residues in the CDR3. V lost 2 bases, J lost 3 bases, and 11 bases lay in between. CDR3: CASSYNRGVNQPQHF. The CDR3 bases are TGTGCCAGCAGTTACAATCGCGGAGTCAATCAGCCCCAGCATTTT.

This clone was counted once. The chain employs TRBV7-2 and TRBJ1-3, with 7 bases fitting TRBD1. Germline V gene data show CDR1 as SGHTA and CDR2 as FQGNSA. V shed 5 bases, J shed 10 bases, and the junction held 8 bases outside the gene matches. The CDR3 is 13 amino acids. CDR3 sequence reads: CASSAGRGYTIYF. The CDR3 bases are TGTGCCAGCAGCGCCGGCAGGGGGTATACCATATATTTT. Based on the CDR3 plus reference TRBV7-2 and TRBJ1-3, the full variable domain is GAGVSQSPSNKVTEKGKDVELRCDPISGHTALYWYRQSLGQGLEFLIYFQGNSAPDKSGLPSDRFSAERTGGSVSTLTIQRTQQEDSAVYLCASSAGRGYTIYFGEGSWLTVV.

This clone was recorded a few times. The V call is TRBV6-6, the J call TRBJ1-2; D is undetermined. The germline V and J ends were trimmed by 3 bases and 8 bases, with 13 bases remaining between them. This CDR3 is built from 13 residues. Germline CDR1 MNHNY, CDR2 SVGAGI (reference sequence). For the CDR3, the DNA is TGTGCCAGCAGTTATGGTTGGGGTTCAGGCTACACCTTC. Translating gives CASSYGWGSGYTF.

This rearrangement joins TRBV7-2 to TRBJ2-5; the D is unclear. The germline V gene has CDR1 SGHTA and CDR2 FQGNSA. The germline V and J ends were trimmed by 4 bases and 5 bases, with 11 bases remaining between them. The CDR3 runs 13 residues. CDR3 coding DNA: TGTGCCAGCAGCTCCCCCCCAGTGGAGACCCAGTACTTC. The encoded protein is CASSSPPVETQYF.

The chain employs TRBV25-1 and TRBJ2-3, with a tentative D call TRBD1 (6 bases). V shed 0 bases and J shed 0 bases, with 7 bases lying between them. The CDR3 has 15 amino acids. Per the germline V gene, CDR1 is MGHDK and CDR2 is SYGVNS. DNA for the CDR3: TGTGCCAGCAGTGAATACAGGGGTAGCACAGATACGCAGTATTTT. It codes for CASSEYRGSTDTQYF.

The chain employs TRBV29-1 and TRBJ2-5, with a weak D call TRBD1 (5 bases). V dropped 4 bases and J dropped 1 base, with 10 bases sitting between them. This CDR3 has 13 residues. CDR1 SQVTM and CDR2 ANQGSEA come from the germline V gene. The chain's CDR3 is CSVGTDIQETQYF. As DNA, the CDR3 is TGCAGCGTTGGGACGGACATCCAAGAGACCCAGTACTTC. Filled out from reference TRBV29-1 and TRBJ2-5, the complete variable domain reads SAVISQKPSRDICQRGTSLTIQCQVDSQVTMMFWYRQQPGQSLTLIATANQGSEATYESGFVIDKFPISRPNLTFSTLTVSNMSPEDSSIYLCSVGTDIQETQYFGPGTRLLVL.

The chain uses TRBV29-1 and TRBJ2-5; D tentatively reads TRBD1 or TRBD2 (6 bases each). The J call is uncertain, as TRBJ2-7 better fits the DNA end. From germline, CDR1 is SQVTM and CDR2 ANQGSEA. There are 17 residues in the CDR3. CDR3 protein: CSGLPLGHRDFAYEQYF. The DNA of the CDR3 is TGCAGCGGCCTACCCCTGGGACACCGGGACTTCGCCTACGAGCAGTACTTC.

About this clone itself: The sample carries other DNA sequences with the same CDR3. The CDR3 spells CSVEYGYTF. In DNA, the CDR3 is TGCAGCGTGGAGTATGGCTACACCTTC. V usage is TRBV29-1 and J usage is TRBJ1-2; unclear D gene. CDR3 size: 9 residues. Trimming pared 6 bases from V and 5 bases from J, leaving 4 bases between. CDR1 is SQVTM, CDR2 ANQGSEA, per germline. The variable domain in full, completed from reference TRBV29-1 and TRBJ1-2, reads SAVISQKPSRDICQRGTSLTIQCQVDSQVTMMFWYRQQPGQSLTLIATANQGSEATYESGFVIDKFPISRPNLTFSTLTVSNMSPEDSSIYLCSVEYGYTFGSGTRLTVV.

This clone was picked up one time. This sequence joins TRBV4-3 and TRBJ2-7, with 10 bases identical to TRBD2. CDR3 length: 15 amino acids. The trim removed 2 bases at V and 4 bases at J, leaving 5 bases unmatched. Germline CDR1 reads LGHNA; CDR2 reads YSLEER. CDR3 DNA sequence: TGCGCCAGCAGCCAACGAGCGGGAGGGGAATACGAGCAGTACTTC. This translates into CASSQRAGGEYEQYF.

This chain uses TRBV4-3 with TRBJ2-5; D call uncertain. The V gene's germline CDR1 is LGHNA and CDR2 YSLEER. This CDR3 region has 17 residues. V shed 5 bases and J shed 0 bases, with 19 bases lying between them. The CDR3 region is CASSRVSLSGYQETQYF. In nucleotides, the CDR3 is TGCGCCAGCAGCAGAGTATCTCTATCCGGTTACCAAGAGACCCAGTACTTC.

This clone has just a few counts. V usage is TRBV12-5 and J usage is TRBJ2-5; tentatively, D is TRBD2 (5 bases). Germline CDR1 LGHNT, CDR2 FRNRAP. The ends were cut back, 5 bases at V and 5 bases at J, with 15 bases in the middle. The CDR3 runs 14 residues. The CDR3, as DNA: TGTGCTAGTGGTACCCAAACTAGATCCGAGACCCAGTACTTC. Its protein product is CASGTQTRSETQYF.

The CDR3 region has the DNA TGTGCCAGCTCGACAGGGGTGAACAATGAGCAGTTCTTC. It codes for CASSTGVNNEQFF. This chain connects TRBV7-3 to TRBJ2-1, with TRBD1 identical over 8 bases. Losses at the gene ends were 8 bases for V and 5 bases for J; bases not matched to a gene: 5. The CDR3 totals 13 residues. Germline V gives CDR1 SGHTA, CDR2 FQGTGA.

The rearrangement joins TRBV29-1 to TRBJ1-1; D gene unclear. The CDR3 totals 10 residues. From germline, CDR1 is SQVTM and CDR2 ANQGSEA. V was trimmed by 6 bases and J by 10 bases, leaving 12 bases between them. The CDR3 sequence is CSVFSSRAFF. CDR3 nucleotides: TGCAGCGTGTTTAGCTCGAGAGCTTTCTTT.

The chain couples TRBV7-2 to TRBJ2-1, with TRBD2 matching over 8 bases. With 5 bases clipped from V and 7 bases from J, the junction kept 10 bases outside the gene matches. Germline-derived CDR1 and CDR2 are SGHTA and FQGNSA. The CDR3 has 15 residues. The CDR3 nucleotides read TGTGCCAGCAGCCCTCGGGGCGGGGGGTATAATGAGCAGTTCTTC. Protein product: CASSPRGGGYNEQFF.

This sequence joins TRBV21-1 and TRBJ2-2; the table's D call, TRBD2, was not checked against the DNA. TRBV21-1 is described as a pseudogene. The CDR3 extends over 19 amino acids. The CDR3 is CASSNLPLLAGAQTGELFF. The CDR3 DNA reads as TGTGCCAGCAGCAACCTTCCCCTACTAGCGGGCGCCCAGACCGGGGAGCTGTTTTTT.

In DNA form, the CDR3 reads TGTGCCAGCTCACCAGGACGCCCAATCCAAGAGACCCAGTACTTC. Translation gives CASSPGRPIQETQYF. V is TRBV18 and J is TRBJ2-5, with D unclear. The germline V and J ends were trimmed by 2 bases and 1 base, with 11 bases remaining between them. This CDR3 is built from 15 residues. Germline V gives CDR1 KGHSH, CDR2 LQKENI.

The rearrangement joins TRBV19 to TRBJ2-2; D tentatively reads TRBD1 or TRBD2 (5 bases each). V shed 7 bases and J shed 4 bases, with 16 bases lying between them. The CDR3 loop spans 15 amino acids. Germline V gives CDR1 LNHDA, CDR2 SQIVND (reference sequence). CDR3: CASTIGAAVTGELFF. The CDR3 DNA reads TGTGCCAGTACAATCGGGGCAGCGGTCACCGGGGAGCTGTTTTTT. The variable domain in full, completed from reference TRBV19 and TRBJ2-2, reads DGGITQSPKYLFRKEGQNVTLSCEQNLNHDAMYWYRQDPGQGLRLIYYSQIVNDFQKGDIAEGYSVSREKKESFPLTVTSAQKNPTAFYLCASTIGAAVTGELFFGEGSRLTVL.